This TCR beta chain is drawn from a study of OX40 agonist ivuxolimab in advanced cancers. Study-wide background: From about 23 to 85 years was the age range, with a mean of 60 years, and over 80% were male.

Remarks on this clone: Its antigen is not known.

Findings and caveats of the study: Expanded clones tended on average to be more numerous among CD8+ T cells than CD4+. With doses of 0.1 to 3.0 mg/kg, CD4+ and CD8+ blood T cells had undergone clonal expansion by week 6.

The CDR3 sequence is 12 residues long. The V end was cut by 4 bases, the J end by 5 bases, with 8 bases between. Germline loops: CDR1 LGHNA, CDR2 YNFKEQ. Sequencing used immunoSEQ multiplex PCR; TCRdb keeps in-frame clones, though not all of them. This sample has tens of thousands of clones, with roughly 90% found just once. The V and J genes are TRBV4-2 and TRBJ1-1; D remains unclear. The sample was CD4+ or CD8+ T cells sorted from blood, taken in a trial of the OX40 agonist ivuxolimab. The sequence derives from an adult with an advanced solid tumor such as melanoma, head and neck, liver or kidney cancer. The DNA for the CDR3 is TGTGCCAGCAGCCGGGGATGGACTGAAGCTTTCTTT. Translated: CASSRGWTEAFF.